This T cell receptor (beta chain) was observed in a study of CD8+CD57+ T cells in acquired aplastic anemia. As for the study in general: The sorted CD4+ and CD8+ cells yielded an average around 3.2 ug of DNA.

Genomic DNA served as template for TCR beta VDJ and CDR3 profiling. TCRdb re-called the reads through MiXCR, storing one row per CDR3 protein. The sample shows roughly 200,000 distinct CDR3 sequences, roughly three fifths of them seen only once. Deletions cut 0 bases from V and 2 bases from J, with 8 bases between. Per the germline V gene, CDR1 is LNHNV and CDR2 is YYDKDF (reference sequence). The CDR3 totals 15 residues. Turning to this clonotype: Its cognate antigen is unknown.

Study-wide results and limits: The study identified twenty-nine CD8+ CDR3 sequences shared by patients and controls.

Patients chosen for sequencing had shown CD8+CD57+ cell expansion by flow cytometry. The specimen sequenced was sorted CD4+, CD8+, or CD8+CD57+ T cells (not recorded which) from PBMCs. The J gene is TRBJ1-3, the V gene TRBV15; D gene ambiguous. The clonotype originates from a human donor with aplastic anemia. CDR3: CATSRDVVAGNTIYF. The CDR3 DNA reads as TGTGCCACCAGCAGAGATGTAGTGGCTGGAAACACCATATATTTT.